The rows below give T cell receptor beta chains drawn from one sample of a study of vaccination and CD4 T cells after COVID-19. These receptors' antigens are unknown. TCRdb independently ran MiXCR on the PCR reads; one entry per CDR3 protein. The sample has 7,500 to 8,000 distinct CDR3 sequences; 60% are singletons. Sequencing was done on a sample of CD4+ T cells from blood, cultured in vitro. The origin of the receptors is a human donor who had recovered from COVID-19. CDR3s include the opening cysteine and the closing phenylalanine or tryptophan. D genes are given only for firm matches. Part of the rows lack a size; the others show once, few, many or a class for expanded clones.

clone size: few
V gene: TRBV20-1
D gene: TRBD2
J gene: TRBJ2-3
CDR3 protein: CSARSGGSDFTDTQYF
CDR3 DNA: TGCAGTGCTAGATCCGGGGGGTCCGACTTCACAGATACGCAGTATTTT

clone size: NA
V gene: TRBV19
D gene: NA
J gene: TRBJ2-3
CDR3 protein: CASKVNPTDTQYF
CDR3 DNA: TGTGCCAGTAAAGTAAATCCCACAGATACGCAGTATTTT

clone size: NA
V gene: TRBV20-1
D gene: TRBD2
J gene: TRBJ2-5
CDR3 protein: CSARVAERERETQYF
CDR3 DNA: TGCAGTGCTAGAGTTGCAGAGCGGGAGCGGGAGACCCAGTACTTC

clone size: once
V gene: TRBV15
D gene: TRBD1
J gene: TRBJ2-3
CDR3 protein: CATRLQGTDTQYF
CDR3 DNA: TGTGCCACGCGGCTACAGGGGACAGATACGCAGTATTTT

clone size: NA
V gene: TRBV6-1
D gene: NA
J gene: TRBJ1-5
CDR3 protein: CASGDSPLGEPQHF
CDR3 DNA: TGTGCCAGCGGAGACAGTCCGCTTGGCGAGCCCCAGCATTTT

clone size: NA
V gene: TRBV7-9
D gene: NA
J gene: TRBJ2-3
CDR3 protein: CASSLVGKHPGSRRTQYF
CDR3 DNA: TGTGCCAGCAGCTTAGTCGGAAAACACCCGGGTTCGAGAAGAACGCAGTATTTT

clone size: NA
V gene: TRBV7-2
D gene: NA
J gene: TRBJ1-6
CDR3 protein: CASSFLGENSPLHF
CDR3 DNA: TGTGCCAGCAGCTTTTTGGGGGAGAATTCACCCCTCCACTTT

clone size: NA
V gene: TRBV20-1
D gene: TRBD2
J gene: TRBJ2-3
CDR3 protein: CSASQVAGYGDTQYF
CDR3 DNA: TGCAGTGCTAGTCAGGTAGCGGGGTACGGAGATACGCAGTATTTT

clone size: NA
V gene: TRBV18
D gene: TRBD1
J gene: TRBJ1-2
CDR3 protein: CASSGQSPYGYTF
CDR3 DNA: TGTGCCAGCTCGGGACAGTCTCCTTATGGCTACACCTTC

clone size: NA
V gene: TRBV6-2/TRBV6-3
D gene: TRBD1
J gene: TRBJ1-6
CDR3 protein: CASSYGQGDNSPLHF
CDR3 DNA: TGTGCCAGCAGTTACGGACAGGGGGATAATTCACCCCTCCACTTT

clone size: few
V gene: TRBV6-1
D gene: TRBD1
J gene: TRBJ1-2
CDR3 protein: CASSLRGQANYGYTF
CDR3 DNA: TGTGCCAGCAGTCTCAGGGGGCAAGCTAACTATGGCTACACCTTC

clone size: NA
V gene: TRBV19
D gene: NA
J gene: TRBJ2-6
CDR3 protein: CASRGGYWGANVLTF
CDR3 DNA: TGTGCCAGTAGAGGGGGATACTGGGGGGCCAACGTCCTGACTTTC

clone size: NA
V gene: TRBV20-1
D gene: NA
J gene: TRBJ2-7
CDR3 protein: CSAALMTGYYEQYF
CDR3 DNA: TGCAGTGCCGCGTTGATGACAGGCTACTACGAGCAGTACTTC

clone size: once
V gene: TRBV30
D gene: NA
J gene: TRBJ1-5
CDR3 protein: CAWSTGGTGGQPQHF
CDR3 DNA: TGTGCCTGGAGTACCGGGGGTACGGGGGGACAGCCCCAGCATTTT

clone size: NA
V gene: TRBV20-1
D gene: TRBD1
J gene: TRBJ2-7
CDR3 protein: CSDSPGGTYEQYF
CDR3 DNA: TGCAGTGATAGCCCAGGGGGCACCTACGAGCAGTACTTC

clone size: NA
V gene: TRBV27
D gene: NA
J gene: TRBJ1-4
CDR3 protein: CASRTRGEGEKLFF
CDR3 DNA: TGTGCCAGCAGGACGAGGGGTGAGGGTGAAAAACTGTTTTTT

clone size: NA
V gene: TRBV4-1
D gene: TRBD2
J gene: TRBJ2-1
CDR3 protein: CASSQGLAGLNEQFF
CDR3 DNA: TGCGCCAGCAGCCAAGGACTAGCGGGATTGAATGAGCAGTTCTTC

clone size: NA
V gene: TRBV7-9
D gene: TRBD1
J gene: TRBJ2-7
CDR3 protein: CASSTNRDRGGEQYF
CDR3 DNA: TGTGCCAGCAGCACAAACCGGGACAGGGGCGGCGAGCAGTACTTC

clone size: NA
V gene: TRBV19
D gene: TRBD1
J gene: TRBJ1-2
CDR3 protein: CASSPRDSGQHGYTF
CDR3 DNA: TGTGCCAGTAGCCCTCGTGACTCGGGACAGCATGGCTACACCTTC

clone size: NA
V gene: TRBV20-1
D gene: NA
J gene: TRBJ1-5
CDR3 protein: CSASDVRGAQPQHF
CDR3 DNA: TGCAGTGCTTCCGATGTACGGGGGGCTCAGCCCCAGCATTTT

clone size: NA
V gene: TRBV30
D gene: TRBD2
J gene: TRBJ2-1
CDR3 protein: CAWSREELAGLWGDEQFF
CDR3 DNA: TGTGCCTGGAGTAGGGAGGAACTAGCGGGACTCTGGGGGGATGAGCAGTTCTTC

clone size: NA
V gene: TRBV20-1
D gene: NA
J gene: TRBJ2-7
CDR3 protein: CSASPPLGLDEQYF
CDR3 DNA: TGCAGTGCTAGCCCCCCTCTAGGGTTGGACGAGCAGTACTTC

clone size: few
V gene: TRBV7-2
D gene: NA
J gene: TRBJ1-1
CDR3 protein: CASSLVALFTTEAFF
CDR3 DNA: TGTGCCAGCAGCTTAGTTGCCCTATTCACCACTGAAGCTTTCTTT

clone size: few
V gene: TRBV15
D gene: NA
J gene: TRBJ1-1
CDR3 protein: CATSRGGSMNTEAFF
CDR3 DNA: TGTGCCACCAGCAGAGGCGGATCCATGAACACTGAAGCTTTCTTT

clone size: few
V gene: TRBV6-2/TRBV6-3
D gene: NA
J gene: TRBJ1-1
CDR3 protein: CATAPGTREAFF
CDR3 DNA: TGTGCCACCGCCCCCGGGACACGTGAAGCTTTCTTT

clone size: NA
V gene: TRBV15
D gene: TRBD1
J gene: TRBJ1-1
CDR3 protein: CATSSLKGAAPGLNTEAFF
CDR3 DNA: TGTGCCACCAGCAGTCTAAAGGGGGCTGCGCCAGGGCTGAACACTGAAGCTTTCTTT

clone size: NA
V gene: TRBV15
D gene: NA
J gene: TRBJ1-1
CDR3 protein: CATSRVRRGRANTEAFF
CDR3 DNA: TGTGCCACCAGCAGAGTACGGAGGGGACGGGCGAACACTGAAGCTTTCTTT

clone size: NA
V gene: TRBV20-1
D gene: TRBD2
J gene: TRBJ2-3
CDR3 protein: CSVIAGGSDTQYF
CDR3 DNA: TGCAGTGTCATAGCGGGGGGTTCGGATACGCAGTATTTT

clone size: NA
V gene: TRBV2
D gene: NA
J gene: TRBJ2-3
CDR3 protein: CASILRASSTDTQYF
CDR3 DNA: TGTGCCAGCATCTTAAGGGCCTCCAGTACAGATACGCAGTATTTT

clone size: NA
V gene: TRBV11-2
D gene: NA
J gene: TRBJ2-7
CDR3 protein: CASSGGVRSYEQYF
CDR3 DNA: TGTGCCAGCAGCGGAGGTGTGAGGTCCTACGAGCAGTACTTC

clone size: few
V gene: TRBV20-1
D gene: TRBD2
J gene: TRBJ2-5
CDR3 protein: CSAPRTSRGRTQYF
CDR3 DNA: TGCAGTGCTCCCCGGACTAGCAGGGGCAGGACCCAGTACTTC

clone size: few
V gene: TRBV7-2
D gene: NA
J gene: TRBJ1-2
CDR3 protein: CASSSGKGGYGYTF
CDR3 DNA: TGTGCCAGCAGCTCCGGAAAGGGGGGTTATGGCTACACCTTC

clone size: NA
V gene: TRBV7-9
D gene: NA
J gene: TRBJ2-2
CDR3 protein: CASSFVRASVTELFF
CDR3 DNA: TGTGCCAGCAGCTTCGTTCGGGCTAGCGTTACGGAGCTGTTTTTT

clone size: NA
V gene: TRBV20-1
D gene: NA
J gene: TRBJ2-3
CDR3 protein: CSARRTARTDTQYF
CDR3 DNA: TGCAGTGCTAGACGGACAGCCCGCACAGATACGCAGTATTTT

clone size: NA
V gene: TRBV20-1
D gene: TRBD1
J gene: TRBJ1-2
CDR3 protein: CSASRVQGASYTF
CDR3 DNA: TGCAGTGCTAGTCGTGTCCAGGGGGCTAGCTACACCTTC

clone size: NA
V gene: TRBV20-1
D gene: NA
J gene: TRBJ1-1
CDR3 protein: CSARDQTRARSEAFF
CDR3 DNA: TGCAGTGCTAGAGATCAAACACGGGCGCGTAGCGAAGCTTTCTTT

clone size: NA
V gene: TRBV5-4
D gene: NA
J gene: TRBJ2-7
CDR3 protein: CASSESAVVSSYEQYF
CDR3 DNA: TGTGCCAGCAGCGAATCCGCAGTCGTCAGCTCCTACGAGCAGTACTTC

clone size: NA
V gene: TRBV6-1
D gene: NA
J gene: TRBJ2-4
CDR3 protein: CASSATRVGIQYF
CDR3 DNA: TGTGCCAGCAGCGCGACTAGGGTAGGCATTCAGTACTTC

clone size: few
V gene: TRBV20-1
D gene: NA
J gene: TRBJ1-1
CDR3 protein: CSARWGYEAFF
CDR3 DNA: TGCAGTGCTAGGTGGGGATATGAAGCTTTCTTT

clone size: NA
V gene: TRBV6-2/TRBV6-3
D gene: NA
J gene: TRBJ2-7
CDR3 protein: CASSQGVSGHYEQYF
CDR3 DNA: TGTGCCAGCAGCCAGGGGGTTAGCGGCCACTACGAGCAGTACTTC